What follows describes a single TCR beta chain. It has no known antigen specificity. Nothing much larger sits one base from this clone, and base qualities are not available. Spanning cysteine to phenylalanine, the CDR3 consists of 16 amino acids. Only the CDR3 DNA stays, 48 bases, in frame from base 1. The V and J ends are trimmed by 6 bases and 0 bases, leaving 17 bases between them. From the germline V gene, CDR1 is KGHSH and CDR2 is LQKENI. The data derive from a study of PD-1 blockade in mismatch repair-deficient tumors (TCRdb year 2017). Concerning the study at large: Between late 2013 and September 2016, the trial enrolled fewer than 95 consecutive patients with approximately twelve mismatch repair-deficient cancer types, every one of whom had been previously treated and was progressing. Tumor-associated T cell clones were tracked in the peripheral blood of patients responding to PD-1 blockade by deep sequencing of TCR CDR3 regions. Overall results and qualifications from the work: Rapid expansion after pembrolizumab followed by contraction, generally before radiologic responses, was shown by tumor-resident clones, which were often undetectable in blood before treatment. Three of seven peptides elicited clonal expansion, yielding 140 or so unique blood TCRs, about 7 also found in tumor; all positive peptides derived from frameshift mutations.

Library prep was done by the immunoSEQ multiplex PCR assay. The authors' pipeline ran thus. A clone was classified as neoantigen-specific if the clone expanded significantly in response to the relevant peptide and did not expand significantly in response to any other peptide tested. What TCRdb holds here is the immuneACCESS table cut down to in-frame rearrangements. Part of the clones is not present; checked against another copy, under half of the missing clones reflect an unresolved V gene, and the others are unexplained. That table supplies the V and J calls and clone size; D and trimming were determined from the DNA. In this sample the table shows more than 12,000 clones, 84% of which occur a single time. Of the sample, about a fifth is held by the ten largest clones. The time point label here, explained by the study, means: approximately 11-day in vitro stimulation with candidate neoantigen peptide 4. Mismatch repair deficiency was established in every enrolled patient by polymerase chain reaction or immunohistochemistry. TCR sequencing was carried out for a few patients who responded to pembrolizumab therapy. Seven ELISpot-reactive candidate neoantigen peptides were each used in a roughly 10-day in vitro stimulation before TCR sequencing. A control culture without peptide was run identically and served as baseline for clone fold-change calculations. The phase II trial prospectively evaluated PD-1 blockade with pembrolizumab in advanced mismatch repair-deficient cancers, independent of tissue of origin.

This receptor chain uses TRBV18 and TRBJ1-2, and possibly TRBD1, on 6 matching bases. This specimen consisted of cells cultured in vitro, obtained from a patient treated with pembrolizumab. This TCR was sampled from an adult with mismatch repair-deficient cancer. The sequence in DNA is TGTGCCAGCTCGCCTAGGGGGGATGGTGCTAACTATGGCTACACCTTC. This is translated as CASSPRGDGANYGYTF.